Presented here are 6 T cell receptor beta chains from one specimen sequenced in a study of T cells after yellow fever vaccination. TCRdb recomputed calls from the 5' RACE reads with MiXCR, one row per CDR3 protein. Of a few hundred thousand distinct CDR3 sequences in the sample, approximately 4.2% were seen once. The sequences come from PBMCs, collected 5 days after the yellow fever booster vaccination. The receptors were gathered from a man younger than 35 who received the YFV17D yellow fever vaccine.

This clonotype came up many times. J is TRBJ2-2 and V is TRBV6-5; 8 bases match TRBD2. CDR1 is MNHEY and CDR2 is SVGAGI in the germline V gene. The CDR3 consists of 16 residues. The junction had 9 bases not matched to a gene; V was cut back by 0 bases and J by 9 bases. CDR3 sequence (DNA): TGTGCCAGCAGTTACTCTGTGAATAGCGGGGTCCGGGAGCTGTTTTTT. It codes for CASSYSVNSGVRELFF.

This chain uses TRBV7-2 with TRBJ2-5; 8 nucleotides line up with TRBD2. The CDR3 contains 15 residues. CDR1 and CDR2 from the germline V gene are SGHTA and FQGNSA. Germline trimming cut 1 base from V and 5 bases from J; bases unmatched to any gene: 6. The CDR3 loop reads CASSLVSGETETQYF. CDR3 nucleotide sequence: TGTGCCAGCAGCTTAGTTAGCGGGGAAACCGAGACCCAGTACTTC.

In its sample, this clonotype was seen many times. The chain has TRBV12-3 or TRBV12-4 and TRBJ1-3; the D gene is possibly TRBD1 (6 bases). CDR3 length: 16 amino acids. Trimming cost V 5 bases and J 2 bases, with 16 bases left between them. DNA for the CDR3: TGTGCCAGCAGTCTACGGACAGATGGGCCTGGAAACACCATATATTTT. Its protein is CASSLRTDGPGNTIYF.

This clonotype came up many times. This chain uses TRBV5-1 with TRBJ2-3, with TRBD2 matching over 11 bases. Germline trimming cut 0 bases from V and 3 bases from J; bases unmatched to any gene: 0. This CDR3 is 15 amino acids long. CDR1 is SGHRS and CDR2 is YFSETQ in the germline V gene. The DNA for the CDR3 is TGCGCCAGCAGCTTGGGGACTAGCGGGACAGATACGCAGTATTTT. Protein sequence: CASSLGTSGTDTQYF.

This clonotype was counted between two and nine times. The chain recombines TRBV27 with TRBJ1-2; D is possibly TRBD1 (5 bases). CDR3 length: 13 amino acids. Germline loops: CDR1 MNHEY, CDR2 SMNVEV (reference sequence). V lost 5 bases and J 7 bases, leaving 14 bases between the germline ends. As DNA, the CDR3 is TGTGCCAGCAGTCAGGGCGTGGAAGGTGGCTACACCTTC. This sequence encodes CASSQGVEGGYTF.

J is TRBJ2-5 and V is TRBV20-1, with 12 bases lining up with TRBD2. CDR3 length equals 14 residues. Germline CDR1 and CDR2: DFQATT and SNEGSKA (reference sequence). V was pared by 5 bases and J by 4 bases, with 5 bases of the junction left unmatched. The CDR3 bases are TGCAGTGCTGCTAGCGGGGGGGCACCAGAGACCCAGTACTTC. This codes for CSAASGGAPETQYF.